Below are 31 T cell receptor beta chains sequenced from a single sample in a study of CD8+CD57+ T cells in acquired aplastic anemia. Investigators profiled TCR beta VDJ and CDR3 from genomic DNA template. MiXCR was run by TCRdb on the reads, yielding one entry per CDR3 protein. The sample includes under 500,000 distinct CDR3 sequences, around a third of them seen just once. CD8+CD57+ cell expansion had been shown by flow cytometry in patients chosen for sequencing. The source material was sorted CD4+, CD8+, or CD8+CD57+ T cells (not recorded which) from PBMCs. These TCRs come from a human donor with aplastic anemia.

The rearrangement joins TRBV7-2 to TRBJ1-1, with D possibly TRBD1 on 5 matching bases. The germline V and J ends were trimmed by 1 base and 1 base, with 10 bases remaining between them. This CDR3 has 15 amino acids. Germline CDR1 is SGHTA and CDR2 is FQGNSA. As DNA, the CDR3 is TGTGCCAGCAGCTTAGGTCCGGGGGGGAACACTGAAGCTTTCTTT. Its protein is CASSLGPGGNTEAFF. Drawing the rest from reference TRBV7-2 and TRBJ1-1, the complete variable domain is GAGVSQSPSNKVTEKGKDVELRCDPISGHTALYWYRQSLGQGLEFLIYFQGNSAPDKSGLPSDRFSAERTGGSVSTLTIQRTQQEDSAVYLCASSLGPGGNTEAFFGQGTRLTVV.

Comment on this clonotype: This may stem from a read error, because a much larger clone lies one nucleotide away. The CDR3 loop is CASRQVASQPQHF. DNA for the CDR3: TGTGCCAGCAGACAGGTGGCGAGTCAGCCCCAGCATTTT. The V call is TRBV27, the J call TRBJ1-5, with a possible D match to TRBD1 (5 bases). CDR1 and CDR2 from the germline V gene are MNHEY and SMNVEV (reference sequence). Trimming pared 6 bases from V and 6 bases from J, leaving 12 bases between. This CDR3 is built from 13 residues.

The gene calls are TRBV11-1 and TRBJ2-3; weak D call: TRBD2 (6 bases). CDR1 and CDR2 from the germline V gene are SGHAT and FQDESV (reference sequence). V was pared by 1 base and J by 6 bases, with 14 bases between. The CDR3 is 15 residues long. The CDR3 region has the DNA TGTGCCAGCAGCTTAGTTGGCCGGAGCGGGGATACGCAGTATTTT. Its translation is CASSLVGRSGDTQYF.

This clonotype was observed many times. This chain connects TRBV10-3 to TRBJ1-3, with D tentatively TRBD1 (5 bases). V lost 3 bases and J lost 1, with 7 bases in between. The CDR3 extends over 14 amino acids. Germline V gene data show CDR1 as ENHRY and CDR2 as SYGVKD. The DNA of the CDR3 is TGTGCCATCAGTGAACGGGGGTCTGGAAACACCATATATTTT. Translation gives CAISERGSGNTIYF.

At least ten counts were recorded for this clonotype. The V gene is TRBV7-1, the J gene TRBJ2-7, with 8 bases fitting TRBD1. TRBV7-1 belongs to the ORF category, with a function that is uncertain. This CDR3 is built from 19 residues. With 3 bases clipped from V and 1 base from J, the junction kept 17 bases outside the gene matches. The CDR3 bases are TGTGCCAGCAGCTCTGCTCGATCGGACAGGGCCGATCTGTCCTACGAGCAGTACTTC. Translation gives CASSSARSDRADLSYEQYF.

About this clonotype: A junction boundary mismatches the germline segment, possibly from a read error. This chain connects TRBV5-4 to TRBJ2-1; TRBD1 might be the D (6 bases). In germline, CDR1 is SGHNT, CDR2 YYREEE (reference sequence). This CDR3 has 18 amino acids. In nucleotides, the CDR3 is TGTGCCAGCAGCTTGGCCCATGGGGGCCTGAGCTCCTACAATGGGCAGTTCTTC. Residues: CASSLAHGGLSSYNGQFF.

The V call is TRBV10-3, the J call TRBJ1-1, with 9 bases aligning to TRBD1. Losses at the gene ends were 10 bases for V and 1 base for J; bases not matched to a gene: 4. The CDR3 runs 13 residues. Looked up from germline, CDR1 is ENHRY and CDR2 is SYGVKD. The CDR3 region has the DNA TGTGCCAGTGGACAGGGGCCGAACACTGAAGCTTTCTTT. Translating gives CASGQGPNTEAFF.

The chain is built from TRBV2 and TRBJ2-5, with 13 positions matching TRBD2. V gave up 8 bases and J gave up 2 bases; unmatched junction bases: 5. There are 15 residues in the CDR3. Germline-derived CDR1 and CDR2 are SNHLY and FYNNEI. CDR3 nucleotide sequence: TGTGCCAGCGACCTGGGACTAGCGGGGCAAGAGACCCAGTACTTC. As protein: CASDLGLAGQETQYF.

This clonotype was detected a few times. V gene TRBV3-1 combines with J gene TRBJ2-3; D gene unclear. Germline lookup yields CDR1 LGHDT and CDR2 YNNKEL (reference sequence). The CDR3 runs to 16 residues. The germline V and J ends were trimmed by 0 bases and 0 bases, with 10 bases remaining between them. The CDR3 protein is CASSQDRTYSTDTQYF. DNA for the CDR3: TGTGCCAGCAGCCAAGATCGGACCTATAGCACAGATACGCAGTATTTT.

V gene TRBV25-1 combines with J gene TRBJ1-2, with 7 nucleotides matching TRBD1. Trimming removed 3 bases from V and 0 bases from J; junction bases left unmatched: 10. This CDR3 region has 17 residues. The V gene's germline CDR1 is MGHDK and CDR2 SYGVNS. The CDR3: CASSDPGRQGANYGYTF. The CDR3 DNA is TGTGCCAGCAGTGATCCCGGCCGACAGGGAGCTAACTATGGCTACACCTTC.

The V call is TRBV20-1, the J call TRBJ1-1, with D possibly matching TRBD1 (5 bases). Germline values: CDR1 DFQATT, CDR2 SNEGSKA (reference sequence). Trimming left V 5 bases short and J 0 bases short, with 16 bases between. The CDR3 runs 15 residues. This CDR3 reads CSAHMGERLNTEAFF. In DNA form, the CDR3 reads TGCAGTGCTCACATGGGGGAAAGGTTGAACACTGAAGCTTTCTTT.

This clonotype was detected a few times. The chain is built from TRBV28 and TRBJ1-2; D uncertain. V was trimmed by 6 bases and J by 5 bases, leaving 16 bases between them. The CDR3 contains 14 residues. CDR1 and CDR2 from the germline V gene are MDHEN and SYDVKM. The CDR3 bases are TGTGCCAGCAGACCCCTTAACTCCGAATATGGCTACACCTTC. As protein: CASRPLNSEYGYTF.

This clonotype was detected many times. The chain uses TRBV9 and TRBJ1-2, with 7 bases fitting TRBD1. V trimming: 0 bases; J trimming: 5 bases; junction bases outside the gene matches: 4. The germline V gene encodes CDR1 SGDLS and CDR2 YYNGEE. This CDR3 is 14 amino acids long. As DNA, the CDR3 is TGTGCCAGCAGCGTAGAGGCAGGGGGATATGGCTACACCTTC. Amino acids: CASSVEAGGYGYTF.

V is TRBV6-1 and J is TRBJ2-3; 10 bases align to TRBD1. CDR3 length: 14 amino acids. The V segment lost 8 bases and the J segment 3 bases; nucleotides outside the gene matches: 5. Per germline, CDR1 MNHNS and CDR2 SASEGT. The DNA for the CDR3 is TGTGCCAGCCTGGACAGGGGGAGAACAGATACGCAGTATTTT. Its translation: CASLDRGRTDTQYF.

This clonotype came up many times. V is TRBV12-3 or TRBV12-4 and J is TRBJ1-6; tentatively, D is TRBD1 (6 bases). The CDR3 extends over 11 amino acids. With 5 bases removed from V and 15 bases from J, the gap between germline ends came to 11 bases. The chain's CDR3 is CASSITGNLHF. The DNA for the CDR3 is TGTGCCAGCAGTATTACAGGGAACCTCCACTTT.

This clonotype was counted ten times or more. The chain links TRBV25-1 to TRBJ2-1; tentatively, D is TRBD2 (6 bases). The germline CDR1 and CDR2 sequences are MGHDK and SYGVNS. The CDR3 runs 13 residues. Trimming left V 6 bases short and J 9 bases short, with 15 bases between. CDR3 coding DNA: TGTGCCAGCAGGGGGGGAACTAGTTCTGAGCAGTTCTTC. Translating gives CASRGGTSSEQFF.

This chain uses TRBV5-1 with TRBJ2-7; 7 positions match TRBD1. The V segment lost 4 bases and the J segment 2 bases; nucleotides outside the gene matches: 9. The CDR3 runs to 15 residues. CDR1 is SGHRS and CDR2 is YFSETQ in the germline V gene. The CDR3 is CASSPETGLAYEQYF. In DNA, the CDR3 is TGCGCCAGCAGCCCCGAGACAGGGCTAGCCTACGAGCAGTACTTC.

Ten or more counts support this clonotype. V gene TRBV15 combines with J gene TRBJ2-7, with D possibly TRBD2 on 6 matching bases. The V gene lost 0 bases and the J gene lost 3 bases, with 9 bases spanning the gap. This CDR3 is 14 amino acids long. Germline CDR1 is LNHNV and CDR2 is YYDKDF (reference sequence). Here the CDR3 reads CATSREGGIYEQYF. The DNA for the CDR3 is TGTGCCACCAGCAGAGAGGGGGGAATCTACGAGCAGTACTTC.

The chain employs TRBV20-1 and TRBJ1-3; weak D call: TRBD1 (6 bases). This CDR3 is built from 13 residues. V gave up 6 bases and J gave up 3 bases, with 12 bases separating them. Germline-derived CDR1 and CDR2 are DFQATT and SNEGSKA (reference sequence). Here the CDR3 reads CSAYGQFGNTIYF. The CDR3 nucleotides are TGCAGTGCATACGGACAGTTTGGAAACACCATATATTTT.

V is TRBV7-3 and J is TRBJ1-6; D is possibly TRBD1 (5 bases). This CDR3 spans 16 amino acids. In germline, CDR1 is SGHTA, CDR2 FQGTGA. V lost 2 bases and J 9 bases, leaving 17 bases between the germline ends. In DNA form, the CDR3 reads TGTGCCAGCAGCTTAGTGAGACTAGCGGGGGGTTCACCCCTCCACTTT. Translation: CASSLVRLAGGSPLHF.

The table lists this clonotype with a few counts. The rearrangement links TRBV20-1 to TRBJ2-7; 11 nucleotides match TRBD2. The CDR3 extends over 16 amino acids. In germline, CDR1 is DFQATT, CDR2 SNEGSKA (reference sequence). J lost 0 bases, V lost 3 bases, and 7 bases had no gene match. The CDR3 spells CSASPLAGGLSYEQYF. The CDR3 DNA reads as TGCAGTGCTAGTCCCCTAGCGGGAGGCCTCTCCTACGAGCAGTACTTC.

This clonotype appeared many times. The chain has TRBV19 and TRBJ2-7; TRBD1 aligns across 10 bases. Germline V gene data show CDR1 as LNHDA and CDR2 as SQIVND (reference sequence). The CDR3 runs to 13 residues. After removal of 5 bases from V and 7 bases from J, the junction contained 5 bases not matched to a gene. In DNA, the CDR3 is TGTGCCAGTAGTCGGGACAGGGGCGAAGAGCAGTACTTC. Translating it yields CASSRDRGEEQYF.

The chain is built from TRBV12-3 or TRBV12-4 and TRBJ1-1; tentatively, D is TRBD1 (5 bases). The CDR3 is made up of 14 amino acids. V was trimmed by 5 bases and J by 4 bases, leaving 14 bases between them. The CDR3 DNA sequence: TGTGCCAGCAGTAAGTCAGGGTTGGGCACTGAAGCTTTCTTT. Encoded protein: CASSKSGLGTEAFF.

This chain links TRBV2 with TRBJ1-4; D is unclear. This CDR3 is 13 amino acids long. The ends were cut back, 7 bases at V and 4 bases at J, with 10 bases in the middle. Germline CDR1 is SNHLY and CDR2 is FYNNEI. CDR3 DNA sequence: TGTGCCAGCACCTACAAAGATAATGAAAAACTGTTTTTT. Translated: CASTYKDNEKLFF. The variable domain in full, with the rest retrieved from reference TRBV2 and TRBJ1-4, is EPEVTQTPSHQVTQMGQEVILRCVPISNHLYFYWYRQILGQKVEFLVSFYNNEISEKSEIFDDQFSVERPDGSNFTLKIRSTKLEDSAMYFCASTYKDNEKLFFGSGTQLSVL.

This clonotype was counted ten times or more. V and J are TRBV9 and TRBJ2-3, with TRBD1 identical over 7 bases. Germline V gene data show CDR1 as SGDLS and CDR2 as YYNGEE. Trimming at V came to 3 bases and at J to 0 bases, leaving 4 bases not matched to a gene. The CDR3 is 15 amino acids. The chain's CDR3 is CASSAQGRSTDTQYF. The CDR3 DNA follows: TGTGCCAGCAGCGCACAGGGGAGAAGCACAGATACGCAGTATTTT.

This clonotype showed up just a few times. The CDR3 DNA sequence: TGTGCCAGCCGGACTAGCGGATACAATGAGCAGTTCTTC. Translating gives CASRTSGYNEQFF. The chain couples TRBV7-9 to TRBJ2-1; 10 bases are a match to TRBD2. The V gene end was trimmed by 8 bases and the J gene end by 4 bases; junction bases not matched to a gene: 2. CDR3 length: 13 amino acids. CDR1 is SEHNR, CDR2 FQNEAQ, per germline (reference sequence).

This clonotype was seen more than once but under ten times. V and J are TRBV11-2 and TRBJ1-2, with D uncertain. Germline V CDR1 and CDR2: SGHAT, FQNNGV. V was shortened by 1 base and J by 2 bases, with 8 bases between the two germline ends. The CDR3 runs 14 residues. The CDR3 nucleotides read TGTGCCAGCAGCTTAGGTCGGGTCAACTATGGCTACACCTTC. It yields the protein CASSLGRVNYGYTF.

To note about this clonotype: A much larger clone lies one base from this, so it may be a read error. The V gene is TRBV10-3, the J gene TRBJ2-3; weak D call: TRBD2 (5 bases). Germline CDR1 ENHRY, CDR2 SYGVKD. This CDR3 comprises 16 residues. Trimming took 0 bases from V and 4 from J, leaving 14 bases between them. In DNA form, the CDR3 reads TGTGCCATCAGTGAGTCGACTACGGGTGGGGCAGATACGCAGTATTTT. Translation gives CAISESTTGGADTQYF.

This clonotype was seen once. A much larger clonotype is one base distant, so this may be a read error. The chain links TRBV5-4 to TRBJ1-5; 7 positions agree with TRBD1. CDR3 length: 17 residues. Germline V lookup: CDR1 SGHNT, CDR2 YYREEE (reference sequence). This chain's CDR3 is CANSLVPSWAGGQPQHF. CDR3 nucleotide sequence: TGTGCCAACAGCTTGGTCCCCTCTTGGGCAGGGGGACAGCCCCAGCATTTT.

The gene calls are TRBV10-1 and TRBJ1-1; TRBD1 agrees at 10 bases. CDR1 and CDR2 (germline): WNHNN, SYGVQD (reference sequence). There are 14 residues in the CDR3. J was trimmed by 5 bases and V by 6 bases; bases with no gene match: 6. DNA for the CDR3: TGCGCCAGCAGCAGGACAGGGGGGACTACTGAAGCTTTCTTT. This encodes CASSRTGGTTEAFF.

This clonotype was picked up a small number of times. The V gene is TRBV20-1, the J gene TRBJ2-1, with TRBD2 matching 13 bases. Per the germline V gene, CDR1 is DFQATT and CDR2 is SNEGSKA (reference sequence). Trimming at V came to 6 bases and at J to 0 bases, leaving 8 bases not matched to a gene. The CDR3 is made up of 17 amino acids. The CDR3 region has the DNA TGCAGTGCCTTGACTAGCGGGGGGATGGGCTCCTACAATGAGCAGTTCTTC. It is translated as CSALTSGGMGSYNEQFF.